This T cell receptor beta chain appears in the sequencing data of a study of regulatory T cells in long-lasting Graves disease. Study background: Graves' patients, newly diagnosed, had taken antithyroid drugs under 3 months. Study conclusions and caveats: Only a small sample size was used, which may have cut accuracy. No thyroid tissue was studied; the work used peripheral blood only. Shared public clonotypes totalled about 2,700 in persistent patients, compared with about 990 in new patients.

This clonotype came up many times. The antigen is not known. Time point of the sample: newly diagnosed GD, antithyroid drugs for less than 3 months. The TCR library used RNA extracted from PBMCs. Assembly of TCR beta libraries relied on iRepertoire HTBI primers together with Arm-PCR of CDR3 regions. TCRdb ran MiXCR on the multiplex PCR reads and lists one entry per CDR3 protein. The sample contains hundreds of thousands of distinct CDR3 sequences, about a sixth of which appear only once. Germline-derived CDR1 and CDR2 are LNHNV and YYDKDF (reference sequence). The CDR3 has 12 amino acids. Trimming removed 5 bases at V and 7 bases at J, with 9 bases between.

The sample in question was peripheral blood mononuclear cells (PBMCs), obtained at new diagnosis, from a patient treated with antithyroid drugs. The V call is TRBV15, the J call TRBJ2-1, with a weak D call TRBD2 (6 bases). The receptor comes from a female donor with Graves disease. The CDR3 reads CATSRGVNEQFF. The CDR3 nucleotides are TGTGCCACCAGCCGCGGGGTGAATGAGCAGTTCTTC.